This T cell receptor (beta chain) comes out of a study of blood T cell repertoires in COVID-19. The ends were cut back, 7 bases at V and 7 bases at J, with 17 bases in the middle. There are 13 residues in the CDR3. Germline values: CDR1 MNHNS, CDR2 SASEGT. The assay was immunoSEQ multiplex PCR, and TCRdb's table has in-frame clones only and misses some. The repertoire holds around 58,000 clones, roughly 85% seen once, with about 40% in the top ten. The TCR sequence derives from a woman aged 55-70 years with COVID-19, enrolled during active disease. The sample consisted of peripheral blood. The rearrangement joins TRBV6-1 to TRBJ2-7; D call uncertain. CDR3 protein: CASTGDPEGEQYF. The CDR3 DNA reads TGTGCCAGCACCGGAGACCCGGAAGGAGAGCAGTACTTC.